The source of this T cell receptor beta chain is a study of T cells in Graves' hyperthyroidism and ophthalmopathy. Study results and limitations: Most thyroid clonotypes expanded above 0.001 were also detected in blood.

This clonotype was picked up many times. The antigen remains undetermined. An absence of ophthalmopathy progression within 18 months meant stable Graves' hyperthyroidism. In patients aged 18 to 65, hyperthyroidism was newly diagnosed, with duration under 2 months. Uncontrolled infection, other autoimmune disease, pregnancy and lactation each barred patients from inclusion. RNA transcripts provided the source from which TCR beta CDR3 regions were amplified. A first-round RT-PCR of the TCR CDR3 used the HTBI primer set. TCRdb analysed the multiplex PCR reads with MiXCR anew, one entry per CDR3 protein. The table lists hundreds of thousands of distinct CDR3 sequences, 14% of them singletons. The CDR3 has 16 amino acids. V gave up 5 bases and J gave up 2 bases, with 19 bases separating them. The germline gives CDR1 DFQATT, CDR2 SNEGSKA (reference sequence).

The chain joins TRBV20-1 to TRBJ1-5, with D maybe TRBD1 (6 bases). What was sequenced was blood. The origin of this receptor is a woman in her twenties or thirties with Graves' hyperthyroidism. The CDR3: CSAQDRNRGGNQPQHF. In DNA form, the CDR3 reads TGCAGTGCTCAGGACAGAAACCGAGGGGGCAATCAGCCCCAGCATTTT.